The 31 T cell receptor beta chains reported below all come from one sample, sequenced in a study of T-cell memory formation after mild COVID-19. TCRdb fed the 5' RACE reads into MiXCR, producing one record per CDR3 protein. The table lists around 390,000 distinct CDR3 sequences, more than 15% of them singletons. What was sequenced was PBMCs or a T cell subset sorted from them (not recorded which). These receptors were obtained from a young man who had mild COVID-19 (a few samples of this study predate the infection). Cell type and time point are not known.

This clonotype was found a few times. The chain employs TRBV11-2 and TRBJ2-3; the match to TRBD2 covers 8 bases. Trimming cost V 5 bases and J 0 bases; bases outside gene matches: 16. This CDR3 has 19 amino acids. Germline V gene data show CDR1 as SGHAT and CDR2 as FQNNGV. CDR3 in DNA: TGTGCCAGCAGCAAACATGGGCCGGGGGGGAGTTATAGCACAGATACGCAGTATTTT. Translation: CASSKHGPGGSYSTDTQYF.

V gene TRBV20-1 combines with J gene TRBJ2-3, with a possible D match to TRBD2 (7 bases). The CDR3 has 13 residues. CDR1 DFQATT and CDR2 SNEGSKA come from the germline V gene (reference sequence). V was cut by 6 bases and J by 6 bases, with 16 bases left in between. DNA for the CDR3: TGCAGTGCCACTCCGGGGGGCCAGGATACGCAGTATTTT. Its protein product is CSATPGGQDTQYF.

This clonotype has more than one count but fewer than ten. This chain links TRBV12-3 or TRBV12-4 with TRBJ2-5; the D is unclear. CDR3 length equals 13 residues. V lost 3 bases and J lost 3, with 8 bases in between. The CDR3 DNA follows: TGTGCCAGCAGTTTTAGCACAGAAGAGACCCAGTACTTC. Protein: CASSFSTEETQYF.

V and J are TRBV9 and TRBJ1-5, with D tentatively TRBD1 (5 bases). Trimming left V 3 bases short and J 4 bases short, with 11 bases between. Germline V gives CDR1 SGDLS, CDR2 YYNGEE. This CDR3 region has 14 residues. The CDR3 loop is CASSDTGANQPQHF. DNA for the CDR3: TGTGCCAGCAGCGATACAGGCGCGAATCAGCCCCAGCATTTT.

The V call is TRBV7-2, the J call TRBJ2-1; possible D gene TRBD1, 6 bases. Trimming left V 5 bases short and J 12 bases short, with 14 bases between. CDR3 length: 12 amino acids. Looked up from germline, CDR1 is SGHTA and CDR2 is FQGNSA. CDR3 residues: CASSDRFRGQFF. The CDR3 DNA is TGTGCCAGCAGCGATCGCTTCAGGGGGCAGTTCTTC. The full variable domain, completed using reference TRBV7-2 and TRBJ2-1, is GAGVSQSPSNKVTEKGKDVELRCDPISGHTALYWYRQSLGQGLEFLIYFQGNSAPDKSGLPSDRFSAERTGGSVSTLTIQRTQQEDSAVYLCASSDRFRGQFFGPGTRLTVL.

The chain carries TRBV6-5 and TRBJ1-6; a possible D gene is TRBD1 (5 bases). CDR3 length: 13 amino acids. Germline CDR1 is MNHEY and CDR2 is SVGAGI. The ends were cut back, 6 bases at V and 10 bases at J, with 13 bases in the middle. CDR3 bases: TGTGCCAGCAGCTGGGGCCCCGAATCACCCCTCCACTTT. Protein product: CASSWGPESPLHF.

In its sample, this clonotype was seen a few times. The chain employs TRBV14 and TRBJ1-1; D may be TRBD1 (5 bases). CDR3 size: 18 residues. Germline CDR1 SGHDN, CDR2 FVKESK. Between the trimmed V and J ends, which lost 5 bases and 1 base, there was a span of 23 bases. Here the CDR3 DNA reads TGTGCCAGCAGCACTCGCCCACTGATGACAGAAGAGAACACTGAAGCTTTCTTT. This translates into CASSTRPLMTEENTEAFF.

The V call is TRBV4-3, the J call TRBJ2-5; D remains unclear. CDR1 is LGHNA, CDR2 YSLEER, per germline. This CDR3 comprises 13 residues. Trimming cost V 5 bases and J 4 bases, with 11 bases left between them. Here the CDR3 DNA reads TGCGCCAGCAGCGGACCCAAGGGAGAGACCCAGTACTTC. Its protein is CASSGPKGETQYF.

The chain has TRBV7-9 and TRBJ2-5; 9 nucleotides align to TRBD2. CDR3 size: 14 residues. V shed 5 bases and J 5 bases; nucleotides not matched to a gene: 6. Germline values: CDR1 SEHNR, CDR2 FQNEAQ (reference sequence). This CDR3 reads CASSPGTSWETQYF. CDR3 DNA sequence: TGTGCCAGCAGCCCAGGGACTAGCTGGGAGACCCAGTACTTC.

In its sample, this clonotype was seen a few times. The genes are TRBV5-1 and TRBJ1-2; no clear D. The CDR3 spans 12 residues. Germline assignment: CDR1 SGHRS and CDR2 YFSETQ. V lost 0 bases and J lost 8, with 8 bases in between. The CDR3, as DNA: TGCGCCAGCAGCTTGGACGCGGGGGGCTACACCTTC. Protein: CASSLDAGGYTF. Full variable domain (missing parts from reference TRBV5-1 and TRBJ1-2): KAGVTQTPRYLIKTRGQQVTLSCSPISGHRSVSWYQQTPGQGLQFLFEYFSETQRNKGNFPGRFSGRQFSNSRSEMNVSTLELGDSALYLCASSLDAGGYTFGSGTRLTVV.

This clonotype appeared a few times. The rearrangement uses TRBV29-1 and TRBJ2-7; 11 positions agree with TRBD2. Germline V gene data show CDR1 as SQVTM and CDR2 as ANQGSEA. The ends lost 6 bases at V and 2 bases at J; junction bases unmatched: 9. This CDR3 has 15 amino acids. The CDR3 spells CSVAPLAGGTYEQYF. Written as DNA, the CDR3 is TGCAGCGTCGCACCCCTAGCGGGGGGAACCTACGAGCAGTACTTC.

The rearrangement links TRBV7-2 to TRBJ1-1, with a possible D match to TRBD1 (5 bases). The CDR3 runs 14 residues. Trimming cost V 3 bases and J 6 bases, with 14 bases left between them. Germline V gene sequence: CDR1 SGHTA, CDR2 FQGNSA. The CDR3 sequence is CASSFDGAGSEAFF. The CDR3 nucleotides read TGTGCCAGCAGCTTTGACGGGGCCGGGTCTGAAGCTTTCTTT.

Here the CDR3 DNA reads TGTGCCATCAGTGAGTCTGAGGGTTCCTACGAGCAGTACTTC. It specifies CAISESEGSYEQYF. The chain uses TRBV10-3 and TRBJ2-7, with TRBD2 as a possible D gene (5 bases). The CDR3 has 14 residues. V dropped 0 bases and J dropped 1 base, with 7 bases sitting between them. The germline CDR1 and CDR2 sequences are ENHRY and SYGVKD.

The CDR3 bases are TGCAGTGCTAGATCTCTCTCCTCTCGGCGATACGAGCAGTACTTC. This translates into CSARSLSSRRYEQYF. The V and J genes are TRBV20-1 and TRBJ2-7; D ambiguous. CDR1 and CDR2 (germline): DFQATT, SNEGSKA (reference sequence). This CDR3 is built from 15 residues. V was shortened by 2 bases and J by 4 bases, with 18 bases between the two germline ends.

This clonotype was seen at least ten times. The chain employs TRBV24-1 and TRBJ2-5; possibly TRBD2 for D (5 bases). There are 15 residues in the CDR3. V lost 3 bases, J lost 2 bases, and 12 bases lay in between. Germline assignment: CDR1 KGHDR and CDR2 SFDVKD. The CDR3: CATSDPTGIQETQYF. The CDR3 DNA reads TGTGCCACCAGTGATCCCACGGGGATACAAGAGACCCAGTACTTC.

The chain joins TRBV30 to TRBJ1-2; a weak D match, TRBD1 (6 bases). The CDR3 spans 14 residues. The germline CDR1 and CDR2 sequences are GTSNPN and SVGIG (reference sequence). V dropped 3 bases and J dropped 8 bases, with 19 bases sitting between them. The CDR3 is CAWSPPDRVGGYTF. CDR3 nucleotide sequence: TGTGCCTGGAGCCCACCGGACAGAGTAGGAGGCTACACCTTC. Drawing the rest from reference TRBV30 and TRBJ1-2, the complete variable domain is SQTIHQWPATLVQPVGSPLSLECTVEGTSNPNLYWYRQAAGRGLQLLFYSVGIGQISSEVPQNLSASRPQDRQFILSSKKLLLSDSGFYLCAWSPPDRVGGYTFGSGTRLTVV.

This chain joins TRBV11-2 and TRBJ2-1; a weak D match, TRBD2 (6 bases). This CDR3 has 15 residues. Trimming pared 3 bases from V and 2 bases from J, leaving 11 bases between. CDR1 is SGHAT, CDR2 FQNNGV, per germline. The CDR3 DNA sequence: TGTGCCAGCAGCTTTGGGGGGTCGGCCTACAATGAGCAGTTCTTC. Amino acid sequence: CASSFGGSAYNEQFF.

V is TRBV7-3 and J is TRBJ2-1; no clear D. The CDR3 is made up of 16 amino acids. Deletions cut 1 base from V and 0 bases from J, with 10 bases between. The germline V gene encodes CDR1 SGHTA and CDR2 FQGTGA. CDR3 region: CASSLIHLVSYNEQFF. The CDR3 nucleotides are TGTGCCAGCAGCTTAATTCATTTGGTCTCCTACAATGAGCAGTTCTTC.

This clonotype was seen only a few times. The chain recombines TRBV2 with TRBJ1-5; D uncertain. The ends were cut back, 4 bases at V and 4 bases at J, with 11 bases in the middle. CDR3 length equals 14 residues. The V gene's germline CDR1 is SNHLY and CDR2 FYNNEI. The CDR3 DNA sequence: TGTGCCAGCAGTGCCGGACTATCTAATCAGCCCCAGCATTTT. Translating it yields CASSAGLSNQPQHF. The variable domain in full, completed from reference TRBV2 and TRBJ1-5, reads EPEVTQTPSHQVTQMGQEVILRCVPISNHLYFYWYRQILGQKVEFLVSFYNNEISEKSEIFDDQFSVERPDGSNFTLKIRSTKLEDSAMYFCASSAGLSNQPQHFGDGTRLSIL.

J is TRBJ2-1 and V is TRBV15; 9 nucleotides match TRBD1. The V gene's germline CDR1 is LNHNV and CDR2 YYDKDF (reference sequence). The CDR3 has 17 amino acids. Trimming removed 0 bases from V and 5 bases from J; junction bases left unmatched: 8. CDR3 in amino acids: CATSRDWQDRGNNEQFF. The CDR3 DNA reads as TGTGCCACCAGCAGAGATTGGCAGGACAGGGGCAACAATGAGCAGTTCTTC.

This clonotype was recorded a few times. This chain uses TRBV6-6 with TRBJ2-5, with no clear D. The CDR3 totals 13 residues. Germline assignment: CDR1 MNHNY and CDR2 SVGAGI (reference sequence). V lost 2 bases and J lost 5, with 9 bases in between. The CDR3 DNA sequence: TGTGCCAGCAGTTACCCCCCCCCGGAGACCCAGTACTTC. Its protein product is CASSYPPPETQYF.

This clonotype has a handful of counts. The V call is TRBV29-1, the J call TRBJ1-3; no firm D call. Germline loops: CDR1 SQVTM, CDR2 ANQGSEA. V was cut by 2 bases and J by 6 bases, with 5 bases left in between. The CDR3 is 11 residues long. This chain's CDR3 is CSVEMKNTIYF. The CDR3 nucleotides read TGCAGCGTTGAAATGAAAAACACCATATATTTT.

This clonotype was picked up a small number of times. CDR3 sequence (DNA): TGCGCCAGCAGCTTGGATTCAGGGGGCGGCGGCTACACCTTC. It is translated as CASSLDSGGGGYTF. V is TRBV5-1 and J is TRBJ1-2, with TRBD1 matching over 8 bases. Germline CDR1 SGHRS, CDR2 YFSETQ. V was clipped by 0 bases and J by 8 bases; unmatched bases: 6. CDR3 length: 14 amino acids.

This chain uses TRBV18 with TRBJ1-1; D unresolved. CDR1 and CDR2 from the germline V gene are KGHSH and LQKENI. The CDR3 length is 13 residues. The V and J ends lost 3 bases and 4 bases respectively, with 9 bases between them. CDR3 nucleotides: TGTGCCAGCTCACCGAGACATGGCACTGAAGCTTTCTTT. This encodes CASSPRHGTEAFF.

This clonotype was counted a few times. The CDR3 DNA follows: TGTGCCAGCAGTTTGGGGGTGGGAGCGGCGCAAGAGACCCAGTACTTC. Encoded protein: CASSLGVGAAQETQYF. V gene TRBV12-3 or TRBV12-4 combines with J gene TRBJ2-5, with D possibly being TRBD1 or TRBD2 (5 bases each). V shed 3 bases and J shed 2 bases, with 16 bases lying between them. This CDR3 comprises 16 residues.

At least ten counts were recorded for this clonotype. V gene TRBV5-6 combines with J gene TRBJ2-5; D unresolved. Germline V lookup: CDR1 SGHDT, CDR2 YYEEEE. The CDR3 is 12 residues long. Trimming cost V 0 bases and J 5 bases, with 5 bases left between them. The CDR3: CASSLESETQYF. For the CDR3, the DNA is TGTGCCAGCAGCTTGGAGTCGGAGACCCAGTACTTC.

V usage is TRBV6-5 and J usage is TRBJ2-1; no reliable D call. V lost 0 bases, J lost 10 bases, and 7 bases lay in between. This CDR3 region has 12 residues. Germline loops: CDR1 MNHEY, CDR2 SVGAGI. The CDR3 loop is CASSYSSEEQFF. Written as DNA, the CDR3 is TGTGCCAGCAGTTACTCTTCGGAAGAGCAGTTCTTC.

This clonotype was observed a few times. V is TRBV11-2 and J is TRBJ1-5; D unresolved. The CDR3 has 15 amino acids. CDR1 is SGHAT, CDR2 FQNNGV, per germline. Deletions cut 6 bases from V and 5 bases from J, with 17 bases between. CDR3 coding DNA: TGTGCCAGCAGTCGGGGTGGCACCAACGATCAGCCCCAGCATTTT. This translates into CASSRGGTNDQPQHF.

This sequence joins TRBV11-2 and TRBJ2-2, with unresolved D. Germline V gene sequence: CDR1 SGHAT, CDR2 FQNNGV. Deletions cut 4 bases from V and 7 bases from J, with 13 bases between. This CDR3 has 14 residues. The CDR3 DNA sequence: TGTGCCAGCAGCTCCGCGGCGTGGGGCGGGGAGCTGTTTTTT. As protein: CASSSAAWGGELFF.

This clonotype appeared a few times. The chain is built from TRBV7-9 and TRBJ1-1; no clear D gene. Germline-derived CDR1 and CDR2 are SEHNR and FQNEAQ (reference sequence). V was trimmed by 1 base and J by 4 bases, leaving 4 bases between them. The CDR3 consists of 12 residues. CDR3 sequence: CASSLDVTEAFF. CDR3 DNA: TGTGCCAGCAGCTTAGACGTCACTGAAGCTTTCTTT.

V is TRBV14 and J is TRBJ2-7; 7 bases match TRBD1. Germline V CDR1 and CDR2: SGHDN, FVKESK. Trimming at V came to 3 bases and at J to 1 base, leaving 0 bases not matched to a gene. The CDR3 has 13 residues. The DNA of the CDR3 is TGTGCCAGCAGCCAGACAGGGTCCTACGAGCAGTACTTC. It translates to CASSQTGSYEQYF.